This entry describes one T cell receptor (beta chain). Its antigen is unidentified. In making diagnoses, clinical symptoms, serum thyroxine and TRAb, thyroid ultrasound and orbital computed tomography were all used. The data were taken from a study of T cells in Graves' hyperthyroidism and ophthalmopathy. The study, taken as a whole, reports: Among thyroid clonotypes expanded above 0.001, most also appeared in blood.

CDR1 and CDR2 (germline): MNHEY, SVGAGI. The V end was cut by 0 bases, the J end by 0 bases, with 8 bases between. The CDR3 totals 15 residues. Regions amplified from RNA transcripts were the TCR beta CDR3 regions. A first-round RT-PCR of the TCR CDR3 used the HTBI primer set. TCRdb reanalysed the multiplex PCR reads using MiXCR and keeps one entry per CDR3 protein. There are 750,000 to 950,000 distinct CDR3 sequences in the sample; approximately 40% occur only once, and 8.9% lies in the top ten. This receptor was obtained from a man between 18 and 35 years old with Graves' hyperthyroidism. The chain combines TRBV6-5 with TRBJ1-1; no definite D call. The sequencing input was blood. CDR3 DNA: TGTGCCAGCAGTTACTCGGTGGGGATGAACACTGAAGCTTTCTTT. Translated, it gives CASSYSVGMNTEAFF.